The T cell receptor (beta chain) described here comes from a study of cytomegalovirus exposure and HLA in healthy donors. Study-wide findings and caveats: A further, later analysis showed that HLA-associated TCR beta chains (compared with equally common others) were more clonally expanded. In a later analysis, TCR beta V- and J-gene trimming was associated with a missense DCLRE1C variant.

It was with 60 Vbeta and 13 Jbeta primers that the PCR ran. Here immunoSEQ multiplex PCR was the method, and the copy in TCRdb shows in-frame clones only, minus some. The sample includes about 33,000 clones. About this clone itself: Antigen: not known.

Germline V gene data show CDR1 as LNHDA and CDR2 as SQIVND (reference sequence). CDR3 length: 16 residues. Trimming shortened V by 1 base and J by 8 bases, and 20 bases separated the two germline ends. This chain uses TRBV19 with TRBJ1-2; D is uncertain. This clonotype was sampled from a man aged 35 to 55 in good health and CMV-seronegative. The specimen sequenced was PBMCs. The CDR3: CASSIGENYQIDGYTF. In DNA form, the CDR3 reads TGTGCCAGTAGTATAGGGGAGAACTATCAAATCGACGGCTACACCTTC.